These 14 T cell receptor beta chains originate from one sample sequenced in a study of cytotoxic CD8 clonotypes in ibrutinib-treated CLL (dated by TCRdb to 2020 to 2023). Library preparation used the immunoSEQ multiplex PCR assay. TCRdb stores this immuneACCESS table with in-frame sequences only. Part of the clones is absent; in the studies checked, under half of the shortfall reflects unresolved V genes, and no reason is known for the rest. The sample table holds more than 15,000 clones, of which around 81% were seen once. Of the sample, approximately 15% falls within the top ten clones. The sequencing used PBMCs, collected before ibrutinib treatment. These receptor sequences come from a human donor with chronic lymphocytic leukemia.

The chain uses TRBV19 and TRBJ2-1; weak D call: TRBD1 (5 bases). Per germline, CDR1 LNHDA and CDR2 SQIVND (reference sequence). The CDR3 covers 15 residues. Trimming removed 4 bases at V and 9 bases at J, with 19 bases between. Here the CDR3 DNA reads TGTGCCAGTAGTACTGGGGCGGCTATATGGCTTGAGCAGTTCTTC. Amino acids: CASSTGAAIWLEQFF.

In this sample, this clone turned up a few times. The chain employs TRBV6-5 and TRBJ1-1; D is ambiguous. The CDR3 runs to 13 residues. Trimming removed 7 bases at V and 4 bases at J, with 13 bases between. The germline gives CDR1 MNHEY, CDR2 SVGAGI. CDR3 residues: CASNRGYGTEAFF. In DNA form, the CDR3 reads TGTGCCAGCAACCGGGGATATGGCACTGAAGCTTTCTTT.

Of note for this clone: Other nucleotide sequences from this sample produce the same CDR3. V usage is TRBV5-1 and J usage is TRBJ1-5; tentative D call: TRBD1 (6 bases). The germline CDR1 and CDR2 sequences are SGHRS and YFSETQ. The CDR3 runs 15 residues. Trimming took off 4 bases at V and 7 bases at J, with 18 bases between the two ends. CDR3 in DNA: TGCGCCAGCAGCCCAGGGGCAGGGGAGGGGCAGCCCCAGCATTTT. As protein: CASSPGAGEGQPQHF.

The V and J genes are TRBV6-5 and TRBJ2-1, with no clear D. With 6 bases removed from V and 0 bases from J, the gap between germline ends came to 12 bases. The CDR3 is 15 residues long. CDR1 is MNHEY, CDR2 SVGAGI, per germline. Here the CDR3 DNA reads TGTGCCAGCAGGAGCAGTCTAACCTCCTACAATGAGCAGTTCTTC. It codes for CASRSSLTSYNEQFF.

The J gene is TRBJ2-7, the V gene TRBV9; 10 nucleotides align to TRBD2. The CDR3 loop spans 17 amino acids. Germline trimming cut 0 bases from V and 5 bases from J; bases unmatched to any gene: 11. CDR1 is SGDLS, CDR2 YYNGEE, per germline. The CDR3 reads CASSVGLTSGNRDEQYF. Written as DNA, the CDR3 is TGTGCCAGCAGCGTAGGCCTCACTAGCGGGAACAGGGACGAGCAGTACTTC.

V and J are TRBV5-1 and TRBJ2-2; the D is unclear. Trimming pared 2 bases from V and 2 bases from J, leaving 1 base between. The CDR3 covers 12 residues. The germline gives CDR1 SGHRS, CDR2 YFSETQ. The CDR3 here is CASSLNTGELFF. DNA of the CDR3: TGCGCCAGCAGCTTAAACACCGGGGAGCTGTTTTTT.

This clone has only one observation. The chain employs TRBV7-8 and TRBJ2-1; D assignment may be TRBD1 or TRBD2 (5 bases each). V lost 1 base and J lost 8, with 15 bases in between. Looked up from germline, CDR1 is SGHVS and CDR2 is FQNEAQ. The CDR3 runs to 15 residues. CDR3 protein: CASSLVLFRDDEQFF. The DNA for the CDR3 is TGTGCCAGCAGCTTAGTATTATTTAGGGACGATGAGCAGTTCTTC.

The chain is built from TRBV19 and TRBJ1-5; D might be TRBD1 (6 bases). Between the trimmed V and J ends, which lost 9 bases and 7 bases, there was a span of 22 bases. The CDR3 loop spans 15 amino acids. Looked up from germline, CDR1 is LNHDA and CDR2 is SQIVND (reference sequence). The CDR3 sequence: CASRGGRGDGQPQHF. In nucleotides, the CDR3 is TGTGCCAGCCGGGGGGGGCGAGGGGATGGACAGCCCCAGCATTTT.

The chain recombines TRBV5-8 with TRBJ2-5; the D gene is possibly TRBD1 (5 bases). The CDR3 has 14 residues. Germline CDR1 is SGHTS and CDR2 is YDEGEE. The V end lost 0 bases, the J end lost 5 bases, and 11 bases lay between the germline ends. CDR3 sequence: CASSLGPKGETQYF. The DNA of the CDR3 is TGTGCCAGCAGCTTGGGGCCCAAGGGGGAGACCCAGTACTTC. The variable domain in full, with the rest retrieved from reference TRBV5-8 and TRBJ2-5, is EAGVTQSPTHLIKTRGQQATLRCSPISGHTSVYWYQQALGLGLQFLLWYDEGEERNRGNFPPRFSGRQFPNYSSELNVNALELEDSALYLCASSLGPKGETQYFGPGTRLLVL.

This chain joins TRBV28 and TRBJ2-3; no definite D call. The ends were cut back, 4 bases at V and 4 bases at J, with 15 bases in the middle. Per the germline V gene, CDR1 is MDHEN and CDR2 is SYDVKM. The CDR3 is 15 amino acids. CDR3: CASSSRSWTADTQYF. As DNA, the CDR3 is TGTGCCAGCAGTTCCCGAAGCTGGACGGCAGATACGCAGTATTTT.

The chain is built from TRBV9 and TRBJ2-7, with TRBD1 as a possible D gene (6 bases). The CDR3 is made up of 17 amino acids. In germline, CDR1 is SGDLS, CDR2 YYNGEE. V lost 3 bases and J lost 3, with 22 bases in between. The DNA for the CDR3 is TGTGCCAGCAGCGCTAGAACAGGGCCCTCAGGCTACTACGAGCAGTACTTC. It codes for CASSARTGPSGYYEQYF.

V is TRBV7-9 and J is TRBJ2-5; D is possibly TRBD1 (5 bases). The CDR3 totals 16 residues. The V gene's germline CDR1 is SEHNR and CDR2 FQNEAQ (reference sequence). Trimming stripped 2 bases from V and 5 bases from J, with 18 bases between. The chain's CDR3 is CASSLKTGRAEETQYF. CDR3 coding DNA: TGTGCCAGCAGCTTAAAGACTGGCAGGGCGGAGGAGACCCAGTACTTC.

This chain uses TRBV6-4 with TRBJ2-2; 7 bases align to TRBD1. With V trimmed by 6 bases and J by 4 bases, 5 bases remained unmatched. Germline V gene sequence: CDR1 MRHNA, CDR2 SNTAGT. The CDR3 runs 14 residues. The CDR3 DNA follows: TGTGCCAGCAGGCGCCGGGACAGCACCGGGGAGCTGTTTTTT. Its translation: CASRRRDSTGELFF.

In this sample, this clone turned up once. The J gene is TRBJ2-7, the V gene TRBV4-2; perhaps TRBD2 as D (6 bases). Trimming left V 4 bases short and J 5 bases short, with 12 bases between. The CDR3 spans 13 residues. Germline CDR1 is LGHNA and CDR2 is YNFKEQ. The DNA of the CDR3 is TGTGCCAGCAGCCCCGGCGGCGGGAACGAGCAGTACTTC. Protein product: CASSPGGGNEQYF.